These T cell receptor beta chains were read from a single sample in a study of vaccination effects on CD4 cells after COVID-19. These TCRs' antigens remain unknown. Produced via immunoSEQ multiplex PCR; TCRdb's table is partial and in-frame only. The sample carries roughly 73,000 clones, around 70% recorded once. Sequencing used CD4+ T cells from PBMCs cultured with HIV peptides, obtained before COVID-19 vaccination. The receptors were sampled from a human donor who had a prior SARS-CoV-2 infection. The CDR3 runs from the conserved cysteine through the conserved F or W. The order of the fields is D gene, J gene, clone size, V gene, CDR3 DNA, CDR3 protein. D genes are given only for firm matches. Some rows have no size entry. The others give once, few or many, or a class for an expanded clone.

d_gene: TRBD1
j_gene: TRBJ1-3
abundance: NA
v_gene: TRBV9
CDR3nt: TGTGCCAGCAGCGTAGCTGGGACAGTCTCTGGAAACACCATATATTTT
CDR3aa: CASSVAGTVSGNTIYF

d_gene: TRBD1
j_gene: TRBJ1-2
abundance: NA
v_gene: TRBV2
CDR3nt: TGTGCCAGCAGCAAGAACCGGGACAGCAACTATGGCTACACCTTC
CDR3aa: CASSKNRDSNYGYTF

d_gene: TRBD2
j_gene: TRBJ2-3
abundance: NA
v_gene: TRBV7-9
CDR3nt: TGTGCCAGCAGCCCGAAGCGGCGGGAGACGAATACGCAGTATTTT
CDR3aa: CASSPKRRETNTQYF

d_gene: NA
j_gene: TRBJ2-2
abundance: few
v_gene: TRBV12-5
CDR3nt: TGTGCTAGTGGCCTACAATCCGGGGAGCTGTTTTTT
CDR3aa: CASGLQSGELFF

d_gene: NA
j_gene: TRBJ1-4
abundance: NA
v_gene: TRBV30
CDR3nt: TGTGCCTGGGGTCCAGGCAATGAAAAACTGTTTTTT
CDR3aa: CAWGPGNEKLFF

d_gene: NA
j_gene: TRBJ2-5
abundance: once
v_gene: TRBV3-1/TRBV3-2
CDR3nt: TGTGCCAGCAGCCAAATGGCAGGCCCCGGGACCCAGTACTTC
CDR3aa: CASSQMAGPGTQYF

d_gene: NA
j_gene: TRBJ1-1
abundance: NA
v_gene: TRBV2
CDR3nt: TGTGCCAGCAGAGGACCGGGGGCCCTGAACACTGAAGCTTTCTTT
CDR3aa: CASRGPGALNTEAFF

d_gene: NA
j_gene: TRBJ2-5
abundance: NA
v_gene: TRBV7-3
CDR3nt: TGTGCCAGCAGCCGGGCAGGGCAAGAGACCCAGTACTTC
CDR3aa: CASSRAGQETQYF

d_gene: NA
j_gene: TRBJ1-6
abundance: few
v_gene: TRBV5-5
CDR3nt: TGTGCCAGCTCGCCTCTCACGGTTGATTCACCCCTCCACTTT
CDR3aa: CASSPLTVDSPLHF

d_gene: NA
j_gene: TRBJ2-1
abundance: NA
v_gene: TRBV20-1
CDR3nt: TGCAGTGCTAGTGCGGCAGGGGGAGGGGACGCACTCGGGTACTACAATGAGCAGTTCTTC
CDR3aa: CSASAAGGGDALGYYNEQFF

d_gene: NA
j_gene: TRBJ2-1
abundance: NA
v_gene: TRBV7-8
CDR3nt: TGTGCCAGCAGCTTCGGCAGGCTCTCCTACAATGAGCAGTTCTTC
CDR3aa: CASSFGRLSYNEQFF

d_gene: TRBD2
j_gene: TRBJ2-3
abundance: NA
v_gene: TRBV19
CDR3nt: TGTGCCAGTAGTAAACGGACTAGCGGGAGAGACACAGATACGCAGTATTTT
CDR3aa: CASSKRTSGRDTDTQYF

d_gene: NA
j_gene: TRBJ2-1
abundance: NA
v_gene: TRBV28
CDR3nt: TGTGCCAGCAGTTTAACGGGAGTACCCTTCTTC
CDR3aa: CASSLTGVPFF

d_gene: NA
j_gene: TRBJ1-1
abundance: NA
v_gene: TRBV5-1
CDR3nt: TGCGCCAGCAGCTTGTTAGGGGGGTTGAACACTGAAGCTTTCTTT
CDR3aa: CASSLLGGLNTEAFF

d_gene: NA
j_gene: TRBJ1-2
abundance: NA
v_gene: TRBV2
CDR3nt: TGTGCCAGCAGTGAGTTCAGAGGCTATGGCTACACCTTC
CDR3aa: CASSEFRGYGYTF

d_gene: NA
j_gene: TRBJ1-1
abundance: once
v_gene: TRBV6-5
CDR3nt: TGTGCCAGCAGTTACTCTAGAATCCCAGACACTGAAGCTTTCTTT
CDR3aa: CASSYSRIPDTEAFF

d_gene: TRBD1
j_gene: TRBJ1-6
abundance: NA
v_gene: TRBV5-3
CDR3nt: TGTGCCCGATCGACAGGGTTGGAATCACCCCTCCACTTT
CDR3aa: CARSTGLESPLHF

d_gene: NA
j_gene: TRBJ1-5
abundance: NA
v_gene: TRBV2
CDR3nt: TGTGCCAGCAGTCCCGGGGATCAGCCCCAGCATTTT
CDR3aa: CASSPGDQPQHF

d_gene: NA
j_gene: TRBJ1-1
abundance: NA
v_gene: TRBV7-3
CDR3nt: TGTGCCAGCAGTCTCTTGGGGGCGGACACTGAAGCTTTCTTT
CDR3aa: CASSLLGADTEAFF

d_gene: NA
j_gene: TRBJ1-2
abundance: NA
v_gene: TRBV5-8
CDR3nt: TGTGCCAGCAGCCCGGGACACCGGAACTATGGCTACACCTTC
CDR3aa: CASSPGHRNYGYTF

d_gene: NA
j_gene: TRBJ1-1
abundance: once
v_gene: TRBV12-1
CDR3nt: TGTGCCAGCAGCACCTCGAGGCTTAGGGGGCGAACTGAAGCTTTCTTT
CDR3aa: CASSTSRLRGRTEAFF

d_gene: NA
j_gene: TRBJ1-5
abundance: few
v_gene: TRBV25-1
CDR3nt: TGTGCCAGCAGTGATTGGGATCGGGAAGGGGATCAGCCCCAGCATTTT
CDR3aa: CASSDWDREGDQPQHF

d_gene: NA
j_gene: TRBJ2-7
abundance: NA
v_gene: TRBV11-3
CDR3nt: TGTGCCAGCACCTCCTCCGACCCGAGGGACTACGAGCAGTACTTC
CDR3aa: CASTSSDPRDYEQYF

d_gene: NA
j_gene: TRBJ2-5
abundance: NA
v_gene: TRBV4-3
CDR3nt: TGCGCCAGCAGCCCTAGCGAGTCGGGAGAGACCCAGTACTTC
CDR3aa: CASSPSESGETQYF

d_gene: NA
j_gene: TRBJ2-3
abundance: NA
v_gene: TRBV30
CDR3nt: TGTGCCTGGAGTCGGGCAGACTCAGATACGCAGTATTTT
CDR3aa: CAWSRADSDTQYF

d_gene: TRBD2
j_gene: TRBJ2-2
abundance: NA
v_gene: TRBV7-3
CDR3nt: TGTGCCAGCAGCTCCGTAGCGGGAGGGAACACCGGGGAGCTGTTTTTT
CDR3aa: CASSSVAGGNTGELFF

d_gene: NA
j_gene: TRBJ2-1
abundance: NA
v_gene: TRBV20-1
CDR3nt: TGCAGTGCTAGTAAGGGGGGGGATCCGAATGAGCAGTTCTTC
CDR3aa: CSASKGGDPNEQFF

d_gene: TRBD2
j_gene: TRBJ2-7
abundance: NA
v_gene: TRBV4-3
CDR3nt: TGCGCCAGCAGCCAGTTGCTAGCGGATGACTACGAGCAGTACTTC
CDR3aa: CASSQLLADDYEQYF

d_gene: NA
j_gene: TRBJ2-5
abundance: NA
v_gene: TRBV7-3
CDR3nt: TGTGCCAGCAGCCCAAGGGGGGCGAGAGAGACCCAGTACTTC
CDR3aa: CASSPRGARETQYF

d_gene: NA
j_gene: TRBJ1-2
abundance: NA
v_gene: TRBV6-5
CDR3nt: TGTGCCAGCAGTTCCTACGACGCCCGCCCTACCTTC
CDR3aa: CASSSYDARPTF

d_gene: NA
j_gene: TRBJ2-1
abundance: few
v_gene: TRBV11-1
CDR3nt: TGTGCCAGCAGCACAAGCACCCTTTACAATGAGCAGTTCTTC
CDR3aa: CASSTSTLYNEQFF

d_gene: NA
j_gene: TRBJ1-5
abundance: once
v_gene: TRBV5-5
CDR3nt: TGTGCCAGCAGCTTTCAGGGTGGCAATCAGCCCCAGCATTTT
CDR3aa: CASSFQGGNQPQHF

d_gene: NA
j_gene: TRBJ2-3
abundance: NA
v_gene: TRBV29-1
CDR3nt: TGCAGCGTTGAAGGGGTGGGCGGGCCCGGAGATACGCAGTATTTT
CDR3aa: CSVEGVGGPGDTQYF

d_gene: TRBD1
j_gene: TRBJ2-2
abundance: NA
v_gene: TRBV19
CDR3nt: TGTGCCAGTATAATGACAGGGGAGACCGGGGAGCTGTTTTTT
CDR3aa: CASIMTGETGELFF

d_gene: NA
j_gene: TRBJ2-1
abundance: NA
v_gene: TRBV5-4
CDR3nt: TGTGCCAGCAGCTTGGATCGGGTCAATGAGCAGTTCTTC
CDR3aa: CASSLDRVNEQFF

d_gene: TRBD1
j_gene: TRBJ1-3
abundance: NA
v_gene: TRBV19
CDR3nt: TGTGCCAGTTCACAGGGGACGGGAAACACCATATATTTT
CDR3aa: CASSQGTGNTIYF

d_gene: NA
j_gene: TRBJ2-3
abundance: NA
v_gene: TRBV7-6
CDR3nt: TGTGCCAGCAGCTTAGAGACCGGGACCGCTAGCACAGATACGCAGTATTTT
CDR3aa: CASSLETGTASTDTQYF

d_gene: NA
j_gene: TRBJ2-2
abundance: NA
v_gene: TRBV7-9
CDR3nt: TGTGCCAGCAGCTTAGCTGCGCACACCGGGGAGCTGTTTTTT
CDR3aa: CASSLAAHTGELFF

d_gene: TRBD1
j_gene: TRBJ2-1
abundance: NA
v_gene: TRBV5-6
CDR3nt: TGTGCCAGCAGCTTGCAGGGGGCCAACCTCTACAATGAGCAGTTCTTC
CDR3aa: CASSLQGANLYNEQFF

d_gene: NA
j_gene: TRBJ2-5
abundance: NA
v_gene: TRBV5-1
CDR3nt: TGCGCCAGCACCGACCTACAAGAGACCCAGTACTTC
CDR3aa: CASTDLQETQYF